This TCR beta chain comes out of a study of identifying expanded T cells in peripheral blood. Collection occurred without any documented infections or immune events in donors. Broader study findings: Technical replicates showed around 1.1 changed clones; two weeks roughly 16; four weeks 19.

With regard to this clone: Its cognate antigen is unknown.

Germline-derived CDR1 and CDR2 are SGHVS and FQNEAQ. The CDR3 runs to 18 residues. The V end was cut by 1 base, the J end by 0 bases, with 16 bases between. TCRdb's copy holds only in-frame clones and misses some; the assay was immunoSEQ multiplex PCR. The table lists 85,000 to 90,000 clones, 70% to 90% of them singletons. The chain employs TRBV7-8 and TRBJ2-1; no clear D gene. Sequences were obtained from blood. This clonotype was obtained from a person aged 18 to 75 in good health. CDR3 in DNA: TGTGCCAGCAGCTTAGAATCTGGCCTACTGACCTCCTACAATGAGCAGTTCTTC. Its protein is CASSLESGLLTSYNEQFF.